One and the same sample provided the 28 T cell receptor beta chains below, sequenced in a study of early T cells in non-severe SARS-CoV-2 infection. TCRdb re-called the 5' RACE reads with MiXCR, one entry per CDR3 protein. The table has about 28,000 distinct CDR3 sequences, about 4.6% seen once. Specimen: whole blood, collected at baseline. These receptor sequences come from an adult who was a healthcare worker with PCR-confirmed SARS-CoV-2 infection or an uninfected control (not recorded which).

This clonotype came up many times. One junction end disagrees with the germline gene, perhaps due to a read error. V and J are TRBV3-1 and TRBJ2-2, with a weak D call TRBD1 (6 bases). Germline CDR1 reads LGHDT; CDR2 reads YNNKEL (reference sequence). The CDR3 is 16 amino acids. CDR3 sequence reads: CASRYDQGHYTGELFF. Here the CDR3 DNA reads TGCGCCAGCAGGTATGATCAGGGACACTACACCGGGGAGCTGTTTTTT.

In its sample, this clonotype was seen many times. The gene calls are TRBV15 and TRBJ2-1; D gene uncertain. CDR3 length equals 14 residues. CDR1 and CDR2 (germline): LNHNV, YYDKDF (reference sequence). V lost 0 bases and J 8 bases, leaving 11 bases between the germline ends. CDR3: CATSRERRSYEQFF. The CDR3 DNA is TGTGCCACCAGCAGAGAGAGGCGTTCGTATGAGCAGTTCTTC.

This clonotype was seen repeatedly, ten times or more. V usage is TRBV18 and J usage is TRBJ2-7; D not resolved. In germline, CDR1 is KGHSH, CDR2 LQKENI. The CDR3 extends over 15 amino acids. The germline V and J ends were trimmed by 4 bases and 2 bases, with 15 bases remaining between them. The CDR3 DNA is TGTGCCAGCTCACAGGGTTTTGGCACAACCTACGAGCAGTACTTC. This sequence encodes CASSQGFGTTYEQYF.

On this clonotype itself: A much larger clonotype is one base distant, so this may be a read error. The CDR3, as DNA: TGCGCCAGCAGGGAGGCCTCTATCGGGGGACGAAATACGCAGTATTTT. Residues: CASREASIGGRNTQYF. V usage is TRBV10-2 and J usage is TRBJ2-3; possible D gene TRBD2, 6 bases. The CDR3 runs 16 residues. The germline CDR1 and CDR2 sequences are WSHSY and SAAADI. V lost 6 bases and J lost 7, with 23 bases in between.

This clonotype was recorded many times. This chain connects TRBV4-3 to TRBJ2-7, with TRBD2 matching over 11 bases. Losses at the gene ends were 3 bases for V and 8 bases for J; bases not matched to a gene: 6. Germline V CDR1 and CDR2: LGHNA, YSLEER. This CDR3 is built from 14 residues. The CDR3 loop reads CASSQALAGGKQYF. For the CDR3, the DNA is TGCGCCAGCAGCCAGGCCCTAGCGGGGGGAAAGCAGTACTTC.

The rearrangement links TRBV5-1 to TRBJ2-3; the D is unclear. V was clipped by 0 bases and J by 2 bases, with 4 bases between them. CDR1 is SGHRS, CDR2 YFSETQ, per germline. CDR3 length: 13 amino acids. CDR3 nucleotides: TGCGCCAGCAGCTTGGCCACCACAGATACGCAGTATTTT. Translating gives CASSLATTDTQYF.

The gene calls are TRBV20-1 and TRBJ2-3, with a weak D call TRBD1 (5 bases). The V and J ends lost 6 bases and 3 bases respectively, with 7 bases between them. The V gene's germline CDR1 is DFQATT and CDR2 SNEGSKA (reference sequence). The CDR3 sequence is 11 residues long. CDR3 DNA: TGCAGTGCCGCAGGGACAGATACGCAGTATTTT. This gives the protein CSAAGTDTQYF.

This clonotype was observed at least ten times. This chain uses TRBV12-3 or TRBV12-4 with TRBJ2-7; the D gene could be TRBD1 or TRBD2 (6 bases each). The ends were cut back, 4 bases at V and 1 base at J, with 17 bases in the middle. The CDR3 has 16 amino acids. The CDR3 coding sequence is TGTGCCAGCAGTTCCTTTACCGGGGGCTATTCCTACGAGCAGTACTTC. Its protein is CASSSFTGGYSYEQYF.

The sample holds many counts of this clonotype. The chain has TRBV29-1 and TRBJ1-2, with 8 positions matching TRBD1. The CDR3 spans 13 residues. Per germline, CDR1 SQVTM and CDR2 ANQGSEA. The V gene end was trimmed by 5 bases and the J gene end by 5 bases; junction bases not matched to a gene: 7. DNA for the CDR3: TGCAGCGTTAGACTACAGGGGGGGTATGGCTACACCTTC. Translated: CSVRLQGGYGYTF.

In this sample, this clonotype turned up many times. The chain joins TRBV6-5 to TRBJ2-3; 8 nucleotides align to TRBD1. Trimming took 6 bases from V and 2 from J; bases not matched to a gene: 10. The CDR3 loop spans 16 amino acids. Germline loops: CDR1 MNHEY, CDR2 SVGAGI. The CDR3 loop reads CASRKGQELFTDTQYF. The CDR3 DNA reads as TGTGCCAGCAGGAAGGGACAGGAACTTTTCACAGATACGCAGTATTTT.

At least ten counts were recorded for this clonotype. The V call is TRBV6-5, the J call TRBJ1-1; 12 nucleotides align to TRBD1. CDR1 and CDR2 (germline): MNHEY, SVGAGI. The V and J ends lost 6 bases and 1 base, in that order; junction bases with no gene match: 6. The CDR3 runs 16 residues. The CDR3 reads CASRAGQGAANTEAFF. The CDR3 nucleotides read TGTGCCAGCAGAGCGGGACAGGGGGCCGCGAACACTGAAGCTTTCTTT.

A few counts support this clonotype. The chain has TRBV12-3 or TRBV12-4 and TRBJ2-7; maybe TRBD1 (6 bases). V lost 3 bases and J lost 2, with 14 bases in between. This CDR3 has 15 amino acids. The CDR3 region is CASSFRAGVAYEQYF. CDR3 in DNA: TGTGCCAGCAGTTTCCGGGCAGGGGTGGCCTACGAGCAGTACTTC.

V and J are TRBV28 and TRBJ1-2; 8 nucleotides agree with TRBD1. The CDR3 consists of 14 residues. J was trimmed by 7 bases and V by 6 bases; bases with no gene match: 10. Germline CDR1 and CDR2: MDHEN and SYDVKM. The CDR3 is CASSNAGGGSGYTF. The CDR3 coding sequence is TGTGCCAGCAGCAATGCAGGGGGCGGGTCTGGCTACACCTTC.

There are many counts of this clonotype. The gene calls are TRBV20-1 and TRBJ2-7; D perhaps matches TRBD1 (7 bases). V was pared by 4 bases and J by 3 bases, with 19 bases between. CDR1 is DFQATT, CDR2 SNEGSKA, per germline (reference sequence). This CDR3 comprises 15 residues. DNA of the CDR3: TGCAGTGCTACCCAGGGGGGCGGACGGTACTACGAGCAGTACTTC. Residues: CSATQGGGRYYEQYF.

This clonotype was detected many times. CDR3 sequence reads: CASRAGGPGTEAFF. CDR3 nucleotide sequence: TGTGCCAGCAGGGCAGGGGGTCCGGGGACTGAAGCTTTCTTT. V usage is TRBV5-4 and J usage is TRBJ1-1, with TRBD1 matching over 7 bases. The CDR3 totals 14 residues. Losses at the gene ends were 5 bases for V and 5 bases for J; bases not matched to a gene: 9. The germline V gene encodes CDR1 SGHNT and CDR2 YYREEE (reference sequence).

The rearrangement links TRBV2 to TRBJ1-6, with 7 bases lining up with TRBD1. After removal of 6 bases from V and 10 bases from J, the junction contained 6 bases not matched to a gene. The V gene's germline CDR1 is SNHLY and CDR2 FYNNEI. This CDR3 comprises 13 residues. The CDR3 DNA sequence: TGTGCCAGCAGGGGGACAGCACGCTCACCCCTCCACTTT. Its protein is CASRGTARSPLHF.

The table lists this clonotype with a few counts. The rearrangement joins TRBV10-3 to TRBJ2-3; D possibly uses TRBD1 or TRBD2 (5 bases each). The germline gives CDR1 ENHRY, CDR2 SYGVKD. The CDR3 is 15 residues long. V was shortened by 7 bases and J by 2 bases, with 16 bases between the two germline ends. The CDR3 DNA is TGTGCCATCAAACGGGACGGAGCACTCACAGATACGCAGTATTTT. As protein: CAIKRDGALTDTQYF.

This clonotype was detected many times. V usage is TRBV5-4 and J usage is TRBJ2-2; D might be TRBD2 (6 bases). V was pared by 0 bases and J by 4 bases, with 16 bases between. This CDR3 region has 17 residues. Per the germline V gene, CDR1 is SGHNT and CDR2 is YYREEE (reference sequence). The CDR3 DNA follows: TGTGCCAGCAGCTTGGTGGCGCAGGAGGGGAGCACCGGGGAGCTGTTTTTT. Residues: CASSLVAQEGSTGELFF.

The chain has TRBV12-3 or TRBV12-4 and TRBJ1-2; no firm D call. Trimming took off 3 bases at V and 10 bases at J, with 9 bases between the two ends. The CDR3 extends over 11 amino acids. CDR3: CASSFRAYYTF. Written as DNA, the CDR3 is TGTGCCAGCAGTTTCAGAGCCTACTACACCTTC.

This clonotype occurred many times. The CDR3 is CASSFARDSYEQYF. DNA of the CDR3: TGTGCCAGCAGTTTCGCCCGGGACAGCTACGAGCAGTACTTC. The chain recombines TRBV6-5 with TRBJ2-7, with TRBD1 matching over 7 bases. The length of the CDR3 is 14 residues. CDR1 MNHEY and CDR2 SVGAGI come from the germline V gene. The ends lost 4 bases at V and 3 bases at J; junction bases unmatched: 6.

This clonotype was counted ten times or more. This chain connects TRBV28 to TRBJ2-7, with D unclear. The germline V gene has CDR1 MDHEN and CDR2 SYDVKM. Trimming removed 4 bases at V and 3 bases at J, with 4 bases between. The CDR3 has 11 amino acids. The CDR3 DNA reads TGTGCCAGCAGTTCCCACTACGAGCAGTACTTC. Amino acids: CASSSHYEQYF.

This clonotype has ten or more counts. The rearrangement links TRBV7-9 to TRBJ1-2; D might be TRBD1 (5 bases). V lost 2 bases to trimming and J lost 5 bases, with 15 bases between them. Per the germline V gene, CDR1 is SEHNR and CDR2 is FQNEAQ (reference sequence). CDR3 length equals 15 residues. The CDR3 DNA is TGTGCCAGCAGCTTACCCGGGACGGTCAAATATGGCTACACCTTC. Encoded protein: CASSLPGTVKYGYTF.

CDR3 protein: CASRTGGSNTGELFF. For the CDR3, the DNA is TGTGCCAGCAGGACAGGGGGCTCCAACACCGGGGAGCTGTTTTTT. This rearrangement joins TRBV6-5 to TRBJ2-2; 10 bases line up with TRBD1. Germline CDR1 MNHEY, CDR2 SVGAGI. J gave up 2 bases and V 6 bases, and 3 bases lay outside the gene matches. This CDR3 comprises 15 residues.

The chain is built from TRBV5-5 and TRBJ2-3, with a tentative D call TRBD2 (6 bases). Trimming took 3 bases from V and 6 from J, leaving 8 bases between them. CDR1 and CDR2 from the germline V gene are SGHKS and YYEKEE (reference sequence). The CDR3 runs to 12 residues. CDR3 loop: CASSSGGDTQYF. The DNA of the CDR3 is TGTGCCAGCAGCTCTGGGGGGGATACGCAGTATTTT.

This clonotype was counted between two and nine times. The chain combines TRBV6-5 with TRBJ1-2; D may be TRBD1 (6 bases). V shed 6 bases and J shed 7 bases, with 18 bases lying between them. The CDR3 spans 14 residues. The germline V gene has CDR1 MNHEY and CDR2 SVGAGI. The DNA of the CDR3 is TGTGCCAGCAGGACAGGAACCCTTTTGGGTGGCTACACCTTC. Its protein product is CASRTGTLLGGYTF.

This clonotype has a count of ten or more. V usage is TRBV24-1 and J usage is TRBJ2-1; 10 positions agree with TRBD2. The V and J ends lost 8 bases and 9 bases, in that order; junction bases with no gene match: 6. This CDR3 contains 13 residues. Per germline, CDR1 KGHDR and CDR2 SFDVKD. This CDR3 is CATKLAGTAEQFF. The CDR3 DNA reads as TGTGCCACCAAACTAGCGGGAACGGCTGAGCAGTTCTTC.

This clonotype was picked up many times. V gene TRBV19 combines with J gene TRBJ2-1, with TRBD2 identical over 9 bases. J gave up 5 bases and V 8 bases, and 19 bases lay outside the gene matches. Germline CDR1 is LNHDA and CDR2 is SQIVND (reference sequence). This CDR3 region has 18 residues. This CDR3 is CASSYPSGVPGGDNEQFF. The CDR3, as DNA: TGTGCCAGTTCCTATCCTAGCGGGGTTCCCGGCGGGGACAATGAGCAGTTCTTC.

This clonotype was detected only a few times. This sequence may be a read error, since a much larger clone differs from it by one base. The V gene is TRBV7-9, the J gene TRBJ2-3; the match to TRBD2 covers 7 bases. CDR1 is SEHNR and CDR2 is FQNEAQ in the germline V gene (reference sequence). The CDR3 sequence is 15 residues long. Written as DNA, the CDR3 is TGTGCCGGCAGCTCCCTGGGGGGGTCCACAGATACGCAGTATTTT. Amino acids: CAGSSLGGSTDTQYF.